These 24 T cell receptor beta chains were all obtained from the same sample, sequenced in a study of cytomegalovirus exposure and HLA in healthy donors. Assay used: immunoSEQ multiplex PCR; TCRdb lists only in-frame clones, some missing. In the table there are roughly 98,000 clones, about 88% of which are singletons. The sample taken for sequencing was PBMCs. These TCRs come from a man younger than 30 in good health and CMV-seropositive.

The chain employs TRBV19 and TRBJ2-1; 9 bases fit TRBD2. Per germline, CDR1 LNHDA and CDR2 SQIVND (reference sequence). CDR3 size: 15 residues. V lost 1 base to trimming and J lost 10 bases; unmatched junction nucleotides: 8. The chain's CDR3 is CASSIAGTSLLEQFF. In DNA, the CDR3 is TGTGCCAGTAGTATAGCGGGGACTAGCTTGTTAGAGCAGTTCTTC.

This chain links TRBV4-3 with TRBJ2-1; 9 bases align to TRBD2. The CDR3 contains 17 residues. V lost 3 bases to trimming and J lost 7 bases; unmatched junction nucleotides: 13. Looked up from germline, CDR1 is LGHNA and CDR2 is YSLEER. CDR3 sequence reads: CASSQSLREGLRNEQFF. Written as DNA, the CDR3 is TGCGCCAGCAGCCAGTCTTTGCGGGAGGGCCTGAGGAATGAGCAGTTCTTC.

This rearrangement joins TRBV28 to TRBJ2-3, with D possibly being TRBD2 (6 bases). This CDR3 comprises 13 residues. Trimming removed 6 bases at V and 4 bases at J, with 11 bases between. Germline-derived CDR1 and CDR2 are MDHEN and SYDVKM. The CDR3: CASRAGGADTQYF. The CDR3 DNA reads TGTGCCAGCAGAGCGGGTGGGGCAGATACGCAGTATTTT.

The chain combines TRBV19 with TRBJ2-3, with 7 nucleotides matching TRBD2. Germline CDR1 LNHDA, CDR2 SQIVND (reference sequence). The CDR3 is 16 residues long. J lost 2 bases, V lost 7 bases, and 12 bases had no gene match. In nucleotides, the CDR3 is TGTGCCAGTATTTCGGGCGGGAGTAGAGACACAGATACGCAGTATTTT. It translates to CASISGGSRDTDTQYF. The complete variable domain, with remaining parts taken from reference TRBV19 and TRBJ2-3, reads DGGITQSPKYLFRKEGQNVTLSCEQNLNHDAMYWYRQDPGQGLRLIYYSQIVNDFQKGDIAEGYSVSREKKESFPLTVTSAQKNPTAFYLCASISGGSRDTDTQYFGPGTRLTVL.

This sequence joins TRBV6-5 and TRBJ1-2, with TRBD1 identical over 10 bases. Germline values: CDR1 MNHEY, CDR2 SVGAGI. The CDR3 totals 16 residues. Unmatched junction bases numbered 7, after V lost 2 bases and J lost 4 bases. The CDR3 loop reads CASSYTRTGGSYGYTF. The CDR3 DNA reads TGTGCCAGCAGTTACACGCGGACAGGGGGGAGCTATGGCTACACCTTC.

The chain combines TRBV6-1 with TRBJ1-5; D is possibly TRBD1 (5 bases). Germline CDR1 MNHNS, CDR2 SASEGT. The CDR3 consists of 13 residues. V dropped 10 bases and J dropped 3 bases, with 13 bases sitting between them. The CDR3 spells CAIADSFNQPQHF. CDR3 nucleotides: TGTGCCATCGCAGACAGCTTCAATCAGCCCCAGCATTTT.

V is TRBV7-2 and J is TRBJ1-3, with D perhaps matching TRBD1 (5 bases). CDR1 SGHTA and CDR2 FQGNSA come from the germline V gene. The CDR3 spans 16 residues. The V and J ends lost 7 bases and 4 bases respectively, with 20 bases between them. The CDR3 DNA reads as TGTGCCAGCATTAACGACAGTTCCCTCGCAGGAAACACCATATATTTT. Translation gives CASINDSSLAGNTIYF.

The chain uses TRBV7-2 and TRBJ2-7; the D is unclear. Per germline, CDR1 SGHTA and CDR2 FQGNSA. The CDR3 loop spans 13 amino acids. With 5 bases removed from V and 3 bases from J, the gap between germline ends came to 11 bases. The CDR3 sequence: CASSALFYYEQYF. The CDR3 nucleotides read TGTGCCAGCAGCGCTCTTTTCTACTACGAGCAGTACTTC.

The CDR3 DNA follows: TGTGCCAGCAGCTTGGCGGTCGCTACCCACTCCTACAATGAGCAGTTCTTC. Amino acid sequence: CASSLAVATHSYNEQFF. V gene TRBV5-4 combines with J gene TRBJ2-1; no clear D. The ends were cut back, 0 bases at V and 0 bases at J, with 13 bases in the middle. CDR3 length: 17 amino acids. CDR1 and CDR2 (germline): SGHNT, YYREEE (reference sequence).

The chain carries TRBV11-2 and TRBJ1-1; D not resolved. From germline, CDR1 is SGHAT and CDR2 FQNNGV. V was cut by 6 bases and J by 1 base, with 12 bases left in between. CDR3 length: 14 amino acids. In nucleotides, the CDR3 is TGTGCCAGCAGTAGCGGACCGGGGAACACTGAAGCTTTCTTT. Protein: CASSSGPGNTEAFF. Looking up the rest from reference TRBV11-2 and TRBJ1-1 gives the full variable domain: EAGVAQSPRYKIIEKRQSVAFWCNPISGHATLYWYQQILGQGPKLLIQFQNNGVVDDSQLPKDRFSAERLKGVDSTLKIQPAKLEDSAVYLCASSSGPGNTEAFFGQGTRLTVV.

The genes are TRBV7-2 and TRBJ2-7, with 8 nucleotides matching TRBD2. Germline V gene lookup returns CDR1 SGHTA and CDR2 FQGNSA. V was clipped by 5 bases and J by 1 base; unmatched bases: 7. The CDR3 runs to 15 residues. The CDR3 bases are TGTGCCAGCAGCAGACGGGAGGGCCCATCCTACGAGCAGTACTTC. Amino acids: CASSRREGPSYEQYF.

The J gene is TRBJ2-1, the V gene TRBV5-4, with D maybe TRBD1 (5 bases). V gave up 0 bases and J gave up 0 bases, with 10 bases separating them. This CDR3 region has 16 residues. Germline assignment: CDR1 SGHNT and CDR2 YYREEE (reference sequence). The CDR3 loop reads CASSLGQPNSYNEQFF. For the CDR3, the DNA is TGTGCCAGCAGCTTGGGACAGCCAAACTCCTACAATGAGCAGTTCTTC. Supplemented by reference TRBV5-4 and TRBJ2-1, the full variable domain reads ETGVTQSPTHLIKTRGQQVTLRCSSQSGHNTVSWYQQALGQGPQFIFQYYREEENGRGNFPPRFSGLQFPNYSSELNVNALELDDSALYLCASSLGQPNSYNEQFFGPGTRLTVL.

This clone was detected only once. The CDR3 region is CASSQNPGLAGGIHEQFF. Here the CDR3 DNA reads TGCGCCAGCAGCCAAAATCCGGGACTAGCGGGAGGGATCCATGAGCAGTTCTTC. V usage is TRBV5-1 and J usage is TRBJ2-1; 16 bases match TRBD2. The CDR3 runs 18 residues. The germline V gene encodes CDR1 SGHRS and CDR2 YFSETQ. After removal of 4 bases from V and 8 bases from J, the junction contained 12 bases not matched to a gene.

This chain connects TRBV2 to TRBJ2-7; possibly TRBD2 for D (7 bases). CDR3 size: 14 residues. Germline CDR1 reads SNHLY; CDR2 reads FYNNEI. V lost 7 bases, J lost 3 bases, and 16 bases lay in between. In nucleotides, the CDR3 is TGTGCCAGCACCGAGACAGGCGGGGGCTACGAGCAGTACTTC. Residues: CASTETGGGYEQYF.

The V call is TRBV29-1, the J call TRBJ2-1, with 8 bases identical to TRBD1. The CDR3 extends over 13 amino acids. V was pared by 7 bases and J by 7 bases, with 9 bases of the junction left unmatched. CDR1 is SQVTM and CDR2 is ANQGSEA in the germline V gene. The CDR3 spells CSGRDRRLNEQFF. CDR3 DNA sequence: TGCAGCGGCCGGGACAGGAGATTAAATGAGCAGTTCTTC.

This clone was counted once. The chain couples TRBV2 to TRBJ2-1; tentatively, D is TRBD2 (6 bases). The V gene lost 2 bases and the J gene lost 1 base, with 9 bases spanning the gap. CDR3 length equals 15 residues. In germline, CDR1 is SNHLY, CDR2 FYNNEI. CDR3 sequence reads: CASSERRASYNEQFF. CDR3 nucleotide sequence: TGTGCCAGCAGTGAACGGAGGGCTTCCTACAATGAGCAGTTCTTC. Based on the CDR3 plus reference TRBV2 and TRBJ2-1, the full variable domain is EPEVTQTPSHQVTQMGQEVILRCVPISNHLYFYWYRQILGQKVEFLVSFYNNEISEKSEIFDDQFSVERPDGSNFTLKIRSTKLEDSAMYFCASSERRASYNEQFFGPGTRLTVL.

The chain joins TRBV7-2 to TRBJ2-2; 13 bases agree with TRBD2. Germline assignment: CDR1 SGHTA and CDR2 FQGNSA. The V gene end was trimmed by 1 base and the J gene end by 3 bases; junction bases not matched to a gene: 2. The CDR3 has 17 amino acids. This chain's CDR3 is CASSLGGLAGYTGELFF. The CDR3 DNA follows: TGTGCCAGCAGCTTAGGGGGACTAGCGGGATACACCGGGGAGCTGTTTTTT.

This CDR3 is CASSQPGQGAGANVLTF. CDR3 in DNA: TGTGCCAGTAGTCAACCCGGACAGGGGGCTGGGGCCAACGTCCTGACTTTC. The genes are TRBV19 and TRBJ2-6; 10 bases align to TRBD1. The V segment lost 5 bases and the J segment 2 bases; nucleotides outside the gene matches: 6. The CDR3 extends over 17 amino acids. Germline loops: CDR1 LNHDA, CDR2 SQIVND (reference sequence).

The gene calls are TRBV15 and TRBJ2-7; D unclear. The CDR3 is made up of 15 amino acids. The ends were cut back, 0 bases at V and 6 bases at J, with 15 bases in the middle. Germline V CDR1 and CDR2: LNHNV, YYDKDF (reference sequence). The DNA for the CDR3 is TGTGCCACCAGCAGAGATCGGTCTAGAAGTACCGAGCAGTACTTC. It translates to CATSRDRSRSTEQYF.

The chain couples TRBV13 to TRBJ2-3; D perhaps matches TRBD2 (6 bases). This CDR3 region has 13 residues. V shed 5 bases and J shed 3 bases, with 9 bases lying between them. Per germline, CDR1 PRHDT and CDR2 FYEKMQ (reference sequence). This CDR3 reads CASSPGGTDTQYF. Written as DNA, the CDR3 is TGTGCCAGCAGCCCCGGAGGGACAGATACGCAGTATTTT.

CDR3 in amino acids: CASSQGAGIAFSGYTF. Written as DNA, the CDR3 is TGTGCCAGCAGCCAAGGAGCGGGGATTGCATTTAGTGGCTACACCTTC. This sequence joins TRBV4-2 and TRBJ1-2, with no clear D. Trimming took off 1 base at V and 7 bases at J, with 19 bases between the two ends. Germline V gene data show CDR1 as LGHNA and CDR2 as YNFKEQ. The CDR3 consists of 16 residues.

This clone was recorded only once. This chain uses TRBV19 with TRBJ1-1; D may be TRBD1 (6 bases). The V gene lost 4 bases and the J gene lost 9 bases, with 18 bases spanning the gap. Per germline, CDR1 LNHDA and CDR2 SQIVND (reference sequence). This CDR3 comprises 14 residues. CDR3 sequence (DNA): TGTGCCAGTAGTAACAGACAGGCGAAAAGGAAAGCTTTCTTT. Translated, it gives CASSNRQAKRKAFF.

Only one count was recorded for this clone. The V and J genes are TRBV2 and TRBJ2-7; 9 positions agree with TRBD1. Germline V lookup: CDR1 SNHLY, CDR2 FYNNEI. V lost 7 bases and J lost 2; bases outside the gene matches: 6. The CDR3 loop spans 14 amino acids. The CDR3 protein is CASNRDRDAYEQYF. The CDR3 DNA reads TGTGCCAGCAACCGGGACAGGGATGCCTACGAGCAGTACTTC. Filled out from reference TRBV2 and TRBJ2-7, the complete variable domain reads EPEVTQTPSHQVTQMGQEVILRCVPISNHLYFYWYRQILGQKVEFLVSFYNNEISEKSEIFDDQFSVERPDGSNFTLKIRSTKLEDSAMYFCASNRDRDAYEQYFGPGTRLTVT.

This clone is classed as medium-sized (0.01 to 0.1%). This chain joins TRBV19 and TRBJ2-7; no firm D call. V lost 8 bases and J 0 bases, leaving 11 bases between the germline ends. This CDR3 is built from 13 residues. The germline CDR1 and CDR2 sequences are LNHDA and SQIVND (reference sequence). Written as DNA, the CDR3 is TGTGCCAGTTCACTCGCTTACTCCTACGAGCAGTACTTC. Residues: CASSLAYSYEQYF.